This TCR beta chain was sequenced during a study of T-cell reconstitution after alpha-beta-depleted transplantation in children. Notes on this clonotype: Its antigen is unidentified.

For TCRbeta, the library was prepared with unique molecular identifiers. TCRdb called the PCR reads again in MiXCR, with one record for every CDR3 protein. The profile shows some 200,000 distinct CDR3 sequences, roughly 8.1% of them singletons. Trimming took 8 bases from V and 7 from J, leaving 5 bases between them. The germline CDR1 and CDR2 sequences are LNHDA and SQIVND (reference sequence). The CDR3 totals 9 residues. General observations from the study: Surviving recipient T cells and thymic progenitors accounted for the high day-60 TCRbeta diversity observed in some patients. The study reportedly traced alpha-beta T cells about two months after transplant to several hundred expanded graft clones. Most T-cell counts and diversity one year after the transplant came from T cells that were newly produced.

Sequences were derived from PBMCs, mostly from graft donor cells, sampled 360 days after TCRalphabeta/CD19-depleted stem cell transplant. The chain couples TRBV19 to TRBJ2-5; unclear D gene. The clonotype was recovered from a male patient aged 2-15 years who had a stem cell transplant for acute myeloid leukemia, so the T cells may come from the graft donor. This CDR3 is CASQMTQYF. The CDR3 region has the DNA TGTGCCAGTCAGATGACCCAGTACTTC.